One and the same sample provided the 30 T cell receptor beta chains below, sequenced in a study of somatic mutations in cytotoxic T cells in rheumatoid arthritis. Sequencing was performed with immunoSEQ multiplex PCR; in TCRdb, only in-frame clones are kept and a portion is missing. The data contain about 19,000 clones, about four fifths of them singletons. Source material: CD8+ T cells sorted from blood. All receptors come from an adult with rheumatoid arthritis.

A single count supports this clone. The CDR3 sequence is CASSLEASGGAYEQYV. CDR3 DNA sequence: TGTGCCAGCAGCTTAGAGGCTAGCGGGGGGGCGTACGAGCAGTACGTC. The genes are TRBV7-8 and TRBJ2-7; 12 nucleotides match TRBD2. J gave up 4 bases and V 1 base, and 5 bases lay outside the gene matches. The CDR3 has 16 amino acids. Germline V lookup: CDR1 SGHVS, CDR2 FQNEAQ.

This chain joins TRBV5-1 and TRBJ1-1; 7 nucleotides line up with TRBD1. Germline V lookup: CDR1 SGHRS, CDR2 YFSETQ. CDR3 length equals 13 residues. J lost 7 bases, V lost 4 bases, and 7 bases had no gene match. The DNA of the CDR3 is TGCGCCAGCAGCCTTGGACAGGCGTATGAAGCTTTCTTT. Encoded protein: CASSLGQAYEAFF.

The rearrangement uses TRBV5-4 and TRBJ2-4, with 10 bases that match TRBD1. The junction had 6 bases not matched to a gene; V was cut back by 4 bases and J by 8 bases. The CDR3 loop spans 14 amino acids. Germline CDR1 reads SGHNT; CDR2 reads YYREEE (reference sequence). The CDR3 DNA follows: TGTGCCAGCAGCCGACAGGGGGCTGAGGACATTCAGTACTTC. Its protein product is CASSRQGAEDIQYF.

CDR3 nucleotide sequence: TGTGCCAGTAGTATCAGCCAAGGCCAGCCCCAGCATTTT. It translates to CASSISQGQPQHF. This chain uses TRBV19 with TRBJ1-5; D is undetermined. The V gene's germline CDR1 is LNHDA and CDR2 SQIVND (reference sequence). The CDR3 runs to 13 residues. The V end was cut by 3 bases, the J end by 7 bases, with 10 bases between.

The chain recombines TRBV11-3 with TRBJ2-7, with D unresolved. V lost 3 bases and J 4 bases, leaving 7 bases between the germline ends. The CDR3 is 12 amino acids. Germline assignment: CDR1 SGHNT and CDR2 YENEEA. DNA of the CDR3: TGTGCCAGCAGCTTTCGCCTTTACGAGCAGTACTTC. Translating it yields CASSFRLYEQYF.

The chain combines TRBV5-1 with TRBJ2-1, with 8 bases aligning to TRBD1. Per germline, CDR1 SGHRS and CDR2 YFSETQ. Germline trimming cut 5 bases from V and 8 bases from J; bases unmatched to any gene: 3. This CDR3 is 12 amino acids long. The CDR3, as DNA: TGCGCCAGCAGGGACAGGGTGTATGAGCAGTTCTTC. This gives the protein CASRDRVYEQFF. Complete variable domain (other parts from reference TRBV5-1 and TRBJ2-1): KAGVTQTPRYLIKTRGQQVTLSCSPISGHRSVSWYQQTPGQGLQFLFEYFSETQRNKGNFPGRFSGRQFSNSRSEMNVSTLELGDSALYLCASRDRVYEQFFGPGTRLTVL.

This chain uses TRBV14 with TRBJ2-3; unclear D gene. Germline V gene lookup returns CDR1 SGHDN and CDR2 FVKESK. The CDR3 has 14 residues. Trimming removed 3 bases from V and 6 bases from J, with 13 bases in between. The CDR3 DNA sequence: TGTGCCAGCAGCCAGATACTTAAGGCGGATACGCAGTATTTT. It specifies CASSQILKADTQYF.

The CDR3 is CASSFGRVYNEQFF. The CDR3 region has the DNA TGTGCCAGCAGCTTCGGCCGGGTGTACAATGAGCAGTTCTTC. The chain links TRBV5-5 to TRBJ2-1; D not certain. The V end was cut by 2 bases, the J end by 4 bases, with 10 bases between. The CDR3 is 14 residues long. Germline CDR1 reads SGHKS; CDR2 reads YYEKEE (reference sequence).

The V gene is TRBV4-1, the J gene TRBJ2-1; TRBD2 might be the D (6 bases). The CDR3 has 18 residues. CDR1 is MGHRA and CDR2 is YSYEKL in the germline V gene. Trimming removed 4 bases at V and 9 bases at J, with 28 bases between. CDR3 bases: TGCGCCAGCAGCCCTAGACCCCCCACTAGCCCGGGGGAGGCTGAGCAGTTCTTC. It is translated as CASSPRPPTSPGEAEQFF.

This sequence joins TRBV11-3 and TRBJ1-1, with 9 bases lining up with TRBD1. The germline V gene has CDR1 SGHNT and CDR2 YENEEA. The CDR3 covers 18 residues. Trimming at V came to 4 bases and at J to 1 base, leaving 13 bases not matched to a gene. Here the CDR3 reads CASSSTVGTGRKNTEAFF. The CDR3 region has the DNA TGTGCCAGCAGCTCGACGGTTGGGACAGGGCGAAAGAACACTGAAGCTTTCTTT.

This clone was seen only a few times. This chain joins TRBV27 and TRBJ2-7; no clear D. Deletions cut 5 bases from V and 3 bases from J, with 11 bases between. The CDR3 runs 13 residues. CDR1 MNHEY and CDR2 SMNVEV come from the germline V gene (reference sequence). The CDR3 nucleotides are TGTGCCAGCAGTCCCTACCTCGGCTACGAGCAGTACGTC. Its translation: CASSPYLGYEQYV.

This rearrangement joins TRBV2 to TRBJ1-1; D call uncertain. Germline CDR1 reads SNHLY; CDR2 reads FYNNEI. V was trimmed by 8 bases and J by 7 bases, leaving 11 bases between them. This CDR3 comprises 11 residues. CDR3 sequence: CASLGPDEAFF. The CDR3 bases are TGTGCCAGCCTCGGCCCGGATGAAGCTTTCTTT.

The chain links TRBV6-6 to TRBJ2-7; D is unresolved. The length of the CDR3 is 12 residues. Germline CDR1 and CDR2: MNHNY and SVGAGI (reference sequence). V was clipped by 5 bases and J by 7 bases, with 12 bases between them. The CDR3 spells CASSPPGREQYV. CDR3 DNA: TGTGCCAGCAGTCCTCCCGGCCGGGAGCAGTACGTC.

The chain carries TRBV6-1 and TRBJ2-3, with D possibly matching TRBD2 (6 bases). Germline-derived CDR1 and CDR2 are MNHNS and SASEGT. Trimming removed 4 bases at V and 0 bases at J, with 14 bases between. The CDR3 runs 16 residues. CDR3 amino acids: CASSALGGSSTDTQYF. CDR3 coding DNA: TGTGCCAGCAGTGCCCTCGGGGGAAGTAGCACAGATACGCAGTATTTT.

This clone has a handful of counts. The chain combines TRBV5-1 with TRBJ1-4, with D uncertain. CDR1 and CDR2 (germline): SGHRS, YFSETQ. This CDR3 is 15 amino acids long. Between the trimmed V and J ends, which lost 0 bases and 10 bases, there was a span of 16 bases. CDR3 region: CASSLDLGVTRKLFF. The CDR3, as DNA: TGCGCCAGCAGCTTGGATCTCGGGGTAACGCGAAAACTGTTTTTT.

This chain uses TRBV9 with TRBJ2-1; D is undetermined. The germline gives CDR1 SGDLS, CDR2 YYNGEE. Trimming took off 4 bases at V and 6 bases at J, with 8 bases between the two ends. This CDR3 has 12 amino acids. The CDR3 coding sequence is TGTGCCAGCAGCCGGGTCCCCAATGAGCAGTTCTTC. Translated, it gives CASSRVPNEQFF.

With respect to this clone: Other DNA sequences from this sample encode an identical CDR3 as well. The rearrangement links TRBV9 to TRBJ2-3; TRBD2 matches 12 bases. This CDR3 comprises 15 residues. V shed 0 bases, J shed 6 bases, and the junction held 2 bases outside the gene matches. Looked up from germline, CDR1 is SGDLS and CDR2 is YYNGEE. The CDR3 sequence: CASSVGLAGGDTQYF. The CDR3 DNA reads TGTGCCAGCAGCGTAGGTCTAGCGGGAGGGGATACGCAGTATTTT. Together with reference TRBV9 and TRBJ2-3, the CDR3 gives the full variable domain: DSGVTQTPKHLITATGQRVTLRCSPRSGDLSVYWYQQSLDQGLQFLIQYYNGEERAKGNILERFSAQQFPDLHSELNLSSLELGDSALYFCASSVGLAGGDTQYFGPGTRLTVL.

The chain couples TRBV27 to TRBJ1-1; maybe TRBD1 (6 bases). The ends were cut back, 3 bases at V and 5 bases at J, with 13 bases in the middle. CDR3 length: 14 residues. Per the germline V gene, CDR1 is MNHEY and CDR2 is SMNVEV (reference sequence). The CDR3 DNA reads TGTGCCAGCAGTTTTGGGGGCTTGGGAACTGAAGCTTTCTTT. This gives the protein CASSFGGLGTEAFF.

The count of this clone is one. The CDR3 nucleotides are TGCGCCAGCAGCTTATCCAGCGCCGACGGGGGAGATACGCAGTATTTT. Protein sequence: CASSLSSADGGDTQYF. The V and J genes are TRBV5-1 and TRBJ2-3, with D possibly TRBD2 on 6 matching bases. V was shortened by 2 bases and J by 5 bases, with 18 bases between the two germline ends. CDR3 size: 16 residues. Germline CDR1 is SGHRS and CDR2 is YFSETQ.

This clone appeared a few times. The chain links TRBV7-8 to TRBJ2-1, with D hard to call. The V gene lost 2 bases and the J gene lost 4 bases, with 3 bases spanning the gap. The germline gives CDR1 SGHVS, CDR2 FQNEAQ. CDR3 length: 12 residues. The CDR3 region has the DNA TGTGCCAGCAGCTTATCGTACAATGAGCAGTTCTTC. Translated, it gives CASSLSYNEQFF.

The chain carries TRBV27 and TRBJ2-7, with 7 bases identical to TRBD1. V dropped 6 bases and J dropped 0; count of bases not matched to a gene: 8. This CDR3 has 15 residues. CDR1 is MNHEY and CDR2 is SMNVEV in the germline V gene (reference sequence). The chain's CDR3 is CASSGQARASYEQYF. DNA of the CDR3: TGTGCCAGCAGCGGACAGGCGAGGGCCTCCTACGAGCAGTACTTC.

This clone has only one observation. This rearrangement joins TRBV7-8 to TRBJ2-2, with TRBD1 as a possible D gene (6 bases). The CDR3 is 15 residues long. Germline lookup yields CDR1 SGHVS and CDR2 FQNEAQ. Trimming left V 4 bases short and J 1 base short, with 10 bases between. CDR3 coding DNA: TGTGCCAGCAGCTCCCTGACAGGGAACACCGGGGAGCTGTTTTTT. It encodes CASSSLTGNTGELFF.

This chain joins TRBV12-5 and TRBJ2-1; the D is unclear. CDR1 LGHNT and CDR2 FRNRAP come from the germline V gene. Trimming left V 3 bases short and J 7 bases short, with 7 bases between. CDR3 length: 12 residues. The CDR3, as DNA: TGTGCTAGTGGTTTCGGATCGAATGAGCAGTTCTTC. This codes for CASGFGSNEQFF.

The chain is built from TRBV27 and TRBJ2-3; 13 bases are a match to TRBD2. CDR1 and CDR2 (germline): MNHEY, SMNVEV (reference sequence). J was trimmed by 4 bases and V by 3 bases; bases with no gene match: 4. This CDR3 spans 16 amino acids. Here the CDR3 DNA reads TGTGCCAGCAGTTTTCTACTAGCGGGGGGGGCAGATACGCAGTATTTT. Residues: CASSFLLAGGADTQYF.

This sequence joins TRBV9 and TRBJ2-3, with TRBD2 matching over 13 bases. The CDR3 runs 16 residues. CDR1 and CDR2 (germline): SGDLS, YYNGEE. Unmatched junction bases numbered 9, after V lost 8 bases and J lost 3 bases. CDR3 nucleotides: TGTGCCAGATGCCCAGGGACTAGCGGGGATACAGATACGCAGTATTTT. Translated: CARCPGTSGDTDTQYF.

The chain couples TRBV9 to TRBJ2-1; 13 positions match TRBD2. V lost 4 bases, J lost 9 bases, and 10 bases stayed unmatched. The CDR3 length is 16 residues. Germline CDR1 reads SGDLS; CDR2 reads YYNGEE. CDR3 DNA: TGTGCCAGCAGCCATGGTACTAGCGGGAGGGCGGGTGAGCAGTTCTTC. As protein: CASSHGTSGRAGEQFF. The full variable domain, in which reference TRBV9 and TRBJ2-1 provide the parts outside the CDR3, is DSGVTQTPKHLITATGQRVTLRCSPRSGDLSVYWYQQSLDQGLQFLIQYYNGEERAKGNILERFSAQQFPDLHSELNLSSLELGDSALYFCASSHGTSGRAGEQFFGPGTRLTVL.

This rearrangement joins TRBV9 to TRBJ1-1; 8 bases line up with TRBD1. Trimming took 0 bases from V and 5 from J; bases not matched to a gene: 0. Germline-derived CDR1 and CDR2 are SGDLS and YYNGEE. The CDR3 totals 13 residues. The CDR3 DNA reads as TGTGCCAGCAGCGTAGACAGGGGGACTGAAGCTTTCTTT. Protein sequence: CASSVDRGTEAFF.

This chain joins TRBV9 and TRBJ2-7; 7 bases are shared with TRBD1. V dropped 3 bases and J dropped 2; count of bases not matched to a gene: 11. Germline V CDR1 and CDR2: SGDLS, YYNGEE. There are 16 residues in the CDR3. The CDR3 sequence is CASSAPVSGGPYEQYF. The CDR3 nucleotides are TGTGCCAGCAGCGCCCCCGTGTCAGGGGGACCCTACGAGCAGTACTTC.

V usage is TRBV6-4 and J usage is TRBJ2-1; the match to TRBD2 covers 9 bases. Germline assignment: CDR1 MRHNA and CDR2 SNTAGT. Trimming cost V 4 bases and J 5 bases; bases outside gene matches: 9. The CDR3 loop spans 16 amino acids. CDR3 nucleotide sequence: TGTGCCAGCAGTGTTTCCGTGGCGGGAGGGAACAATGAGCAGTTCTTC. It is translated as CASSVSVAGGNNEQFF.

The J gene is TRBJ2-5, the V gene TRBV7-9; 14 positions agree with TRBD2. V gave up 5 bases and J gave up 2 bases; unmatched junction bases: 10. The germline gives CDR1 SEHNR, CDR2 FQNEAQ (reference sequence). The CDR3 consists of 18 residues. CDR3 sequence: CASSPPWTSGGKQETQYF. CDR3 coding DNA: TGTGCCAGCAGCCCACCTTGGACTAGCGGGGGGAAACAAGAGACCCAGTACTTC.